These T cell receptor beta chains were read from a single sample in a study of CD8 T cells in ankylosing spondylitis. TCRdb used MiXCR to reprocess the 5' RACE reads, holding one entry per CDR3 protein. The sample shows 150,000 to 200,000 distinct CDR3 sequences, 10% to 15% of them seen only once. Sequencing was carried out using blood, either unsorted or a sorted T cell fraction (not recorded which). The receptors shown here come from a female donor with ankylosing spondylitis or in good health (not recorded which). Both conserved end residues are part of each CDR3.

J: TRBJ2-1
V: TRBV28
CDR3: CATRQRAGGTYEQFF

J: TRBJ2-7
V: TRBV20-1
CDR3: CSARLSSVSYEQYF

J: TRBJ2-2
V: TRBV27
CDR3: CASRGQVYTGELFF

J: TRBJ2-1
V: TRBV7-2
CDR3: CASSQTSGNYNEQFF

J: TRBJ2-6
V: TRBV25-1
CDR3: CASSEGRPSGANVLTF

J: TRBJ2-3
V: TRBV20-1
CDR3: CSAEPRATSTDTQYF

J: TRBJ2-3
V: TRBV27
CDR3: CASSLSSGAIYTQYF

J: TRBJ2-1
V: TRBV7-3
CDR3: CASSLTDGAEQFF

J: TRBJ2-1
V: TRBV6-4
CDR3: CASSGLAGLGEQFF

J: TRBJ2-2
V: TRBV6-1
CDR3: CASREPTAIGTGELFF

J: TRBJ2-5
V: TRBV6-5
CDR3: CASSYSSAGGGGTQYF

J: TRBJ1-4
V: TRBV18
CDR3: CASSPGEGQSNEKLFF

J: TRBJ2-1
V: TRBV5-1
CDR3: CASCLNQGSEQFF

J: TRBJ1-2
V: TRBV7-2
CDR3: CASSLGSIYGYTF

J: TRBJ2-7
V: TRBV7-8
CDR3: CASSSRHDYEQYF

J: TRBJ2-7
V: TRBV7-9
CDR3: CASSWGTSGSSYEQYF

J: TRBJ1-2
V: TRBV5-5
CDR3: CASRSVGGTDGYTF

J: TRBJ2-2
V: TRBV11-2
CDR3: CASSLVELAGIAGELFF

J: TRBJ2-2
V: TRBV4-1
CDR3: CASSRALVGAVGELFF

J: TRBJ2-1
V: TRBV7-9
CDR3: CASSPPAVPYGEQFF

J: TRBJ2-5
V: TRBV29-1
CDR3: CSVGAPGQGGETQYF

J: TRBJ2-3
V: TRBV5-1
CDR3: CASSPHTGWLDTQYF

J: TRBJ1-5
V: TRBV20-1
CDR3: CSARSVSSNQPQHF

J: TRBJ2-1
V: TRBV7-2
CDR3: CASRTAGGGSYNEQFF

J: TRBJ1-5
V: TRBV5-1
CDR3: CASSSGVVGQPQHF

J: TRBJ2-2
V: TRBV4-2
CDR3: CPSSQEGSSTGELFF

J: TRBJ1-4
V: TRBV5-1
CDR3: CASSRRQGSEKLFF

J: TRBJ2-2
V: TRBV2
CDR3: CASNSDLGGELFF

J: TRBJ1-1
V: TRBV10-2
CDR3: CASTGASAEAFF

J: TRBJ2-1
V: TRBV7-4
CDR3: CASSPSVSGRATEQFF

J: TRBJ2-1
V: TRBV6-1
CDR3: CASRGVSSYNEQFF

J: TRBJ1-5
V: TRBV6-2/TRBV6-3
CDR3: CASSYSIRERTAQHF

J: TRBJ1-2
V: TRBV24-1
CDR3: CATSGVGYGYTF

J: TRBJ2-1
V: TRBV20-1
CDR3: CSAPAPEDNEQFF

J: TRBJ2-1
V: TRBV5-6
CDR3: CASSLGLASSYNEQFF

J: TRBJ2-5
V: TRBV9
CDR3: CASSGDSGGETQYF

J: TRBJ2-7
V: TRBV18
CDR3: CASSPPSGYEQYF

J: TRBJ2-1
V: TRBV5-6
CDR3: CASSFAGGVNEQFF

J: TRBJ1-1
V: TRBV5-1
CDR3: CASSGGHQNTEAFF

J: TRBJ2-3
V: TRBV5-5
CDR3: CASSLAFFRGGTDTQYF

J: TRBJ1-4
V: TRBV7-9
CDR3: CVSSFPGAADEKLFF

J: TRBJ2-1
V: TRBV7-2
CDR3: CTSSLEQGGWTEQFF

J: TRBJ2-1
V: TRBV7-3
CDR3: CASSSPRQGSYNEQFF

J: TRBJ1-1
V: TRBV7-8
CDR3: CASSFSVTQNTEAFF

J: TRBJ2-5
V: TRBV20-1
CDR3: CSATTSGQETQYF

J: TRBJ2-5
V: TRBV20-1
CDR3: CSARGHRQGRETQYF

J: TRBJ2-7
V: TRBV10-3
CDR3: CAISPRAGSGEQYF

J: TRBJ1-2
V: TRBV7-2
CDR3: CASSWTGVNYGYTF

J: TRBJ2-2
V: TRBV20-1
CDR3: CSYVKAGELFF

J: TRBJ2-2
V: TRBV12-3/TRBV12-4
CDR3: CASSVGGRFIPGTGELFF

J: TRBJ2-2
V: TRBV5-1
CDR3: CASRWGATNTGELFF